This T cell receptor beta chain originates from a study of blood T cell repertoires in COVID-19 (dated by TCRdb to the early 2020s). Regarding the complete study: Samples covering the acute and convalescent phases of COVID-19 were provided by collaborators in the United States, Italy and Spain. The material from the prospective study consisted of cDNA or gDNA derived from T cells, B-cell-depleted T cells, or PBMCs. The dataset comprised deeply sampled blood TCRbeta repertoires from subjects exposed to, actively infected with, or recovered from COVID-19. A freely available public database, intended as a resource for researchers studying the immune response to SARS-CoV-2, is where the repertoires were released. The samples were drawn from the first 160 participants of the ongoing ImmuneRACE study and from about 1,200 subjects provided by 6 global collaborators. Sample metadata almost always included a de-identified subject ID, COVID-19 status, age in years and sex. Where HLA class I and class II types were available, the types were taken from metadata supplied by the sample provider, not from assay-based typing.

About this clone: Its cognate antigen has yet to be identified. Base qualities are not recorded, but no much larger clone differs from it by a single base.

At one collaborating source in Seattle, patients were enrolled during active infection and were followed longitudinally through the course of disease. Collaborating institutions collected whole blood in K2EDTA tubes following their own protocols. For TCRbeta analysis, collaborators shipped samples in one of three forms: frozen whole blood, isolated PBMCs, or DNA extracted from either of those sample types. Broader findings and caveats from the paper: Clinical and demographic metadata were provided uncurated, with the amount varying by source and participant.

TCRbeta CDR3 regions were amplified from genomic DNA by means of the immunoSEQ Assay, a bias-controlled multiplex PCR. Per the authors' processing: The number of nucleated cells in each sample was estimated by amplification of reference gene primers within the assay. Sequence reads were collapsed and filtered to measure the absolute abundance of every unique TCRbeta CDR3 rearrangement. For each sample, productive Simpson clonality was calculated as the square root of Simpson's diversity index across productive rearrangements. What TCRdb holds here is the immuneACCESS table cut down to in-frame rearrangements. Part of the clones is not present; checked against another copy, under half of the missing clones reflect an unresolved V gene, and the others are unexplained. That table is the source of V, J and clone size, and D and trimming were worked out from the DNA. The sample has more than 80,000 clones on record, around 88% of them singletons. The top ten clonotypes cover 18% of the sample.

Unmatched junction bases come to 4, with V trimmed by 1 base and J by 8 bases. CDR1 LGHNA and CDR2 YSLEER were looked up in the germline V gene. The CDR3 sequence holds 14 residues, the cysteine and phenylalanine included. This entry keeps only the CDR3 DNA: 42 bases, framed from base 1. This chain joins TRBV4-3 to TRBJ2-3; TRBD2 agrees with 9 junctional bases. The receptor's source is a woman in her sixties or seventies with COVID-19, enrolled during active disease. What was sequenced was peripheral blood. The base sequence is TGCGCCAGCAGCCAAGTACTGACTAGCGGTACGCAGTATTTT. Translated, it gives CASSQVLTSGTQYF.